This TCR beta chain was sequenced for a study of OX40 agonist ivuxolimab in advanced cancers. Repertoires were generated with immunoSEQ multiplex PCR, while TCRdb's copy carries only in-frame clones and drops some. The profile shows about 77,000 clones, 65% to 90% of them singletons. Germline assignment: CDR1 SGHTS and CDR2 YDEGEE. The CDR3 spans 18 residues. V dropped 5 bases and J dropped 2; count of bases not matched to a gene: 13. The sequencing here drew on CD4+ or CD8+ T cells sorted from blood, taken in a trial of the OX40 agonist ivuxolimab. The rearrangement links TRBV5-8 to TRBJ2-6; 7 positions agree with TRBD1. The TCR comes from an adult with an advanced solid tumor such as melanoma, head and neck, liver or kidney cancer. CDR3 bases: TGTGCCAGCAGTCGCACGCCGATTCAGGGGGCTGGGGCCAACGTCCTGACTTTC. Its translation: CASSRTPIQGAGANVLTF.